Below are 21 T cell receptor beta chains sequenced from a single sample in a study of PD-L1 blockade in urothelial cancer. Noted time point: peripheral blood 6 weeks after treatment start. The assay was immunoSEQ multiplex PCR, and TCRdb's table has in-frame clones only and misses some. The table records approximately 40,000 clones, 80% to 90% of them present only once. The source was PBMCs, collected around atezolizumab (anti-PD-L1) treatment. All receptors derive from a man aged 55 to 70 with urothelial cancer.

This clone showed up many times. The CDR3 sequence is CASSSGDGRGIAYEQYF. The CDR3 bases are TGTGCCAGCAGCTCTGGGGATGGCAGGGGAATCGCCTACGAGCAGTACTTC. The chain combines TRBV4-2 with TRBJ2-7, with a tentative D call TRBD1 (6 bases). V lost 5 bases and J lost 2, with 22 bases in between. Germline V gene data show CDR1 as LGHNA and CDR2 as YNFKEQ. There are 17 residues in the CDR3.

This clone was observed a single time. This sequence joins TRBV5-1 and TRBJ1-4; 8 bases map to TRBD1. This CDR3 comprises 15 residues. Germline V gives CDR1 SGHRS, CDR2 YFSETQ. Trimming cost V 0 bases and J 8 bases; bases outside gene matches: 6. CDR3 amino acids: CASSLDVTGVEKLFF. In nucleotides, the CDR3 is TGCGCCAGCAGCTTGGACGTGACAGGGGTCGAAAAACTGTTTTTT.

This chain connects TRBV7-8 to TRBJ2-4, with 8 bases fitting TRBD1. Germline V CDR1 and CDR2: SGHVS, FQNEAQ. This CDR3 has 15 amino acids. V lost 1 base to trimming and J lost 8 bases; unmatched junction nucleotides: 7. The CDR3 DNA follows: TGTGCCAGCAGCTTAGTGGGGCAGGGGGCCCACATTCAGTACTTC. It encodes CASSLVGQGAHIQYF.

This chain joins TRBV7-6 and TRBJ2-5, with D maybe TRBD1 (6 bases). V was cut by 1 base and J by 1 base, with 13 bases left in between. CDR3 length equals 16 residues. Germline V gives CDR1 SGHVS, CDR2 FNYEAQ. Here the CDR3 reads CASSLGYQGSQETQYF. The CDR3, as DNA: TGTGCCAGCAGCTTAGGTTATCAGGGGAGCCAAGAGACCCAGTACTTC. The full variable domain, rest sourced from reference TRBV7-6 and TRBJ2-5, is GAGVSQSPRYKVTKRGQDVALRCDPISGHVSLYWYRQALGQGPEFLTYFNYEAQQDKSGLPNDRFSAERPEGSISTLTIQRTEQRDSAMYRCASSLGYQGSQETQYFGPGTRLLVL.

The chain uses TRBV5-1 and TRBJ2-2, with a possible D match to TRBD1 (6 bases). Germline V lookup: CDR1 SGHRS, CDR2 YFSETQ. Between the trimmed V and J ends, which lost 5 bases and 6 bases, there was a span of 17 bases. The CDR3 is 15 residues long. As DNA, the CDR3 is TGCGCCAGCAGAACGGACAGCAATCCGGCCGGGGAGCTGTTTTTT. It codes for CASRTDSNPAGELFF.

The rearrangement links TRBV7-9 to TRBJ2-2, with 10 bases matching TRBD1. The germline gives CDR1 SEHNR, CDR2 FQNEAQ (reference sequence). The J segment lost 5 bases and the V segment lost 7 bases, leaving 1 base of the junction unmatched. CDR3 size: 13 residues. The CDR3 loop reads CASKGQGTGELFF. Written as DNA, the CDR3 is TGTGCCAGCAAGGGACAGGGGACCGGGGAGCTGTTTTTT. The entire variable domain, with the rest obtained from reference TRBV7-9 and TRBJ2-2, is as follows: DTGVSQNPRHKITKRGQNVTFRCDPISEHNRLYWYRQTLGQGPEFLTYFQNEAQLEKSRLLSDRFSAERPKGSFSTLEIQRTEQGDSAMYLCASKGQGTGELFFGEGSRLTVL.

Only one count was recorded for this clone. In nucleotides, the CDR3 is TGTGCCAGCAGCTTGGCAGAGACCCAGTACTTC. This encodes CASSLAETQYF. V and J are TRBV7-2 and TRBJ2-5; D gene ambiguous. The germline V gene has CDR1 SGHTA and CDR2 FQGNSA. This CDR3 spans 11 amino acids. Trimming stripped 3 bases from V and 4 bases from J, with 3 bases between.

This chain uses TRBV7-8 with TRBJ1-5; D uncertain. The V end was cut by 6 bases, the J end by 0 bases, with 9 bases between. This CDR3 comprises 14 residues. Germline V gene sequence: CDR1 SGHVS, CDR2 FQNEAQ. The CDR3 protein is CASSRLNSNQPQHF. For the CDR3, the DNA is TGTGCCAGCAGTCGACTGAATAGCAATCAGCCCCAGCATTTT.

The chain has TRBV10-2 and TRBJ2-7; 11 nucleotides line up with TRBD2. CDR3 length equals 12 residues. CDR1 is WSHSY, CDR2 SAAADI, per germline. CDR3 in DNA: TGCGGAACCGGGACTAGCGGTTATGAGCAGTACTTC. It encodes CGTGTSGYEQYF.

This chain uses TRBV2 with TRBJ1-4; the D gene is possibly TRBD1 (6 bases). V dropped 4 bases and J dropped 8 bases, with 14 bases sitting between them. Looked up from germline, CDR1 is SNHLY and CDR2 is FYNNEI. CDR3 length equals 14 residues. CDR3 amino acids: CASSGWGRDEKLFF. The CDR3 nucleotides read TGTGCCAGCAGTGGATGGGGGCGCGACGAAAAACTGTTTTTT. Looking up the rest from reference TRBV2 and TRBJ1-4 gives the full variable domain: EPEVTQTPSHQVTQMGQEVILRCVPISNHLYFYWYRQILGQKVEFLVSFYNNEISEKSEIFDDQFSVERPDGSNFTLKIRSTKLEDSAMYFCASSGWGRDEKLFFGSGTQLSVL.

This chain connects TRBV2 to TRBJ2-1, with 7 bases identical to TRBD2. The CDR3 is made up of 16 amino acids. CDR1 and CDR2 from the germline V gene are SNHLY and FYNNEI. V lost 5 bases, J lost 3 bases, and 10 bases stayed unmatched. CDR3 loop: CASSMGERGDYNEQFF. Written as DNA, the CDR3 is TGTGCCAGCAGTATGGGAGAGCGGGGTGACTACAATGAGCAGTTCTTC. Full variable domain (missing parts from reference TRBV2 and TRBJ2-1): EPEVTQTPSHQVTQMGQEVILRCVPISNHLYFYWYRQILGQKVEFLVSFYNNEISEKSEIFDDQFSVERPDGSNFTLKIRSTKLEDSAMYFCASSMGERGDYNEQFFGPGTRLTVL.

V gene TRBV29-1 combines with J gene TRBJ2-5; TRBD2 aligns across 8 bases. The ends lost 5 bases at V and 5 bases at J; junction bases unmatched: 19. The CDR3 is made up of 17 amino acids. CDR1 and CDR2 from the germline V gene are SQVTM and ANQGSEA. In DNA form, the CDR3 reads TGCAGCGTTCCCAATCCGCATCGGGGGGGCGGATGGGAGACCCAGTACTTC. Protein product: CSVPNPHRGGGWETQYF. The full variable domain, in which reference TRBV29-1 and TRBJ2-5 provide the parts outside the CDR3, is SAVISQKPSRDICQRGTSLTIQCQVDSQVTMMFWYRQQPGQSLTLIATANQGSEATYESGFVIDKFPISRPNLTFSTLTVSNMSPEDSSIYLCSVPNPHRGGGWETQYFGPGTRLLVL.

This clone has only a few counts. The V and J genes are TRBV7-9 and TRBJ2-1, with 7 bases aligning to TRBD1. The CDR3 consists of 18 residues. Germline loops: CDR1 SEHNR, CDR2 FQNEAQ (reference sequence). J gave up 6 bases and V 0 bases, and 14 bases lay outside the gene matches. The CDR3 DNA is TGTGCCAGCAGCTTAGCGCTGATGAGGACAGGTACCGTCAATGAGCAGTTCTTC. It yields the protein CASSLALMRTGTVNEQFF.

The CDR3 DNA is TGCGCCAGCAGCTTGGGGAGCGGGGAGACCCAGTACTTC. It specifies CASSLGSGETQYF. V usage is TRBV5-1 and J usage is TRBJ2-5; maybe TRBD2 (6 bases). V lost 0 bases, J lost 5 bases, and 8 bases lay in between. This CDR3 spans 13 amino acids. From germline, CDR1 is SGHRS and CDR2 YFSETQ.

This chain links TRBV28 with TRBJ2-7, with TRBD1 identical over 7 bases. Losses at the gene ends were 6 bases for V and 2 bases for J; bases not matched to a gene: 7. The CDR3 runs to 14 residues. CDR1 and CDR2 (germline): MDHEN, SYDVKM. The CDR3 bases are TGTGCCAGCAGCGGGACAGCTCCCACCTACGAGCAGTACTTC. Its protein product is CASSGTAPTYEQYF.

CDR3 coding DNA: TGTGCCAGCAGCCAGGGGAGGGAAGAGACCCAGTACTTC. Residues: CASSQGREETQYF. The V call is TRBV11-2, the J call TRBJ2-5; a weak D match, TRBD2 (7 bases). With 5 bases removed from V and 3 bases from J, the gap between germline ends came to 10 bases. This CDR3 is built from 13 residues. The germline gives CDR1 SGHAT, CDR2 FQNNGV.

V gene TRBV2 combines with J gene TRBJ1-1; D might be TRBD1 (5 bases). Germline V gives CDR1 SNHLY, CDR2 FYNNEI. Trimming took off 9 bases at V and 4 bases at J, with 15 bases between the two ends. The CDR3 length is 13 residues. The CDR3 coding sequence is TGTGCCAGGAAGACTTCGGGGGGCACTGAAGCTTTCTTT. Amino acid sequence: CARKTSGGTEAFF.

The gene calls are TRBV27 and TRBJ2-3; 7 bases are a match to TRBD1. This CDR3 is 16 amino acids long. V gave up 2 bases and J gave up 0 bases; unmatched junction bases: 5. From germline, CDR1 is MNHEY and CDR2 SMNVEV (reference sequence). The CDR3 is CASSLERGPSTDTQYF. Written as DNA, the CDR3 is TGTGCCAGCAGTTTAGAAAGGGGGCCTAGCACAGATACGCAGTATTTT.

The chain couples TRBV6-1 to TRBJ2-7; TRBD1 aligns across 7 bases. This CDR3 contains 14 residues. Per the germline V gene, CDR1 is MNHNS and CDR2 is SASEGT. The V and J ends lost 8 bases and 2 bases, in that order; junction bases with no gene match: 9. The DNA of the CDR3 is TGTGCCAGCTGGACGGGACAGACCACCTACGAGCAGTACTTC. Encoded protein: CASWTGQTTYEQYF.

The chain carries TRBV7-9 and TRBJ1-3; 7 bases match TRBD1. The V and J ends lost 1 base and 0 bases, in that order; junction bases with no gene match: 9. The CDR3 covers 18 residues. The germline V gene encodes CDR1 SEHNR and CDR2 FQNEAQ (reference sequence). CDR3 coding DNA: TGTGCCAGCAGCTTAGGCAGGGGGTCCATTCCCTCTGGAAACACCATATATTTT. Translated: CASSLGRGSIPSGNTIYF. The variable domain in full, with the rest retrieved from reference TRBV7-9 and TRBJ1-3, is DTGVSQNPRHKITKRGQNVTFRCDPISEHNRLYWYRQTLGQGPEFLTYFQNEAQLEKSRLLSDRFSAERPKGSFSTLEIQRTEQGDSAMYLCASSLGRGSIPSGNTIYFGEGSWLTVV.

The rearrangement uses TRBV2 and TRBJ1-2; D is perhaps TRBD1 (5 bases). V was pared by 4 bases and J by 4 bases, with 13 bases between. CDR1 and CDR2 (germline): SNHLY, FYNNEI. The CDR3 extends over 14 amino acids. CDR3 sequence reads: CASSGSRESYGYTF. The CDR3 nucleotides are TGTGCCAGCAGTGGCAGCAGGGAATCCTATGGCTACACCTTC.